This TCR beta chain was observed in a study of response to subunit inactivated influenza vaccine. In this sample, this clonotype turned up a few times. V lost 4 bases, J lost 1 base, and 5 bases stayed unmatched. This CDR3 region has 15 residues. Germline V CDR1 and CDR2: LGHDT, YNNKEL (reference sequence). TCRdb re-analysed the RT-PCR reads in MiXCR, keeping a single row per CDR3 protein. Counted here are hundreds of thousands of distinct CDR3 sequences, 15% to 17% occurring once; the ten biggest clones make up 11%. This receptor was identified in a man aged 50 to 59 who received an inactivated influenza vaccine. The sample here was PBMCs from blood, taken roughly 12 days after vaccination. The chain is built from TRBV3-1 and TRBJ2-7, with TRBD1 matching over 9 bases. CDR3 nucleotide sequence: TGTGCCAGCAGCCCCCGTGGGACAGGGTCCTACGAGCAGTACTTC. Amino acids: CASSPRGTGSYEQYF.